The present TCR beta chain was sequenced within a study of monozygotic twins with inflammatory bowel disease. From germline, CDR1 is LNHNV and CDR2 YYDKDF (reference sequence). CDR3 size: 15 residues. TCRdb reprocessed the 5' RACE reads and stores each CDR3 protein as one record, lacking DNA. There are fewer than 550,000 distinct CDR3 sequences in the sample, with 2% to 3% held by the top ten. This sequence joins TRBV15 and TRBJ2-7; TCRdb's D call of TRBD1 is untestable without DNA. The sequencing input was blood. This TCR came from a human donor with ulcerative colitis or Crohn's disease, or a healthy co-twin of an affected twin (not recorded which). The CDR3 spells CATSRAGTGALEQYF.